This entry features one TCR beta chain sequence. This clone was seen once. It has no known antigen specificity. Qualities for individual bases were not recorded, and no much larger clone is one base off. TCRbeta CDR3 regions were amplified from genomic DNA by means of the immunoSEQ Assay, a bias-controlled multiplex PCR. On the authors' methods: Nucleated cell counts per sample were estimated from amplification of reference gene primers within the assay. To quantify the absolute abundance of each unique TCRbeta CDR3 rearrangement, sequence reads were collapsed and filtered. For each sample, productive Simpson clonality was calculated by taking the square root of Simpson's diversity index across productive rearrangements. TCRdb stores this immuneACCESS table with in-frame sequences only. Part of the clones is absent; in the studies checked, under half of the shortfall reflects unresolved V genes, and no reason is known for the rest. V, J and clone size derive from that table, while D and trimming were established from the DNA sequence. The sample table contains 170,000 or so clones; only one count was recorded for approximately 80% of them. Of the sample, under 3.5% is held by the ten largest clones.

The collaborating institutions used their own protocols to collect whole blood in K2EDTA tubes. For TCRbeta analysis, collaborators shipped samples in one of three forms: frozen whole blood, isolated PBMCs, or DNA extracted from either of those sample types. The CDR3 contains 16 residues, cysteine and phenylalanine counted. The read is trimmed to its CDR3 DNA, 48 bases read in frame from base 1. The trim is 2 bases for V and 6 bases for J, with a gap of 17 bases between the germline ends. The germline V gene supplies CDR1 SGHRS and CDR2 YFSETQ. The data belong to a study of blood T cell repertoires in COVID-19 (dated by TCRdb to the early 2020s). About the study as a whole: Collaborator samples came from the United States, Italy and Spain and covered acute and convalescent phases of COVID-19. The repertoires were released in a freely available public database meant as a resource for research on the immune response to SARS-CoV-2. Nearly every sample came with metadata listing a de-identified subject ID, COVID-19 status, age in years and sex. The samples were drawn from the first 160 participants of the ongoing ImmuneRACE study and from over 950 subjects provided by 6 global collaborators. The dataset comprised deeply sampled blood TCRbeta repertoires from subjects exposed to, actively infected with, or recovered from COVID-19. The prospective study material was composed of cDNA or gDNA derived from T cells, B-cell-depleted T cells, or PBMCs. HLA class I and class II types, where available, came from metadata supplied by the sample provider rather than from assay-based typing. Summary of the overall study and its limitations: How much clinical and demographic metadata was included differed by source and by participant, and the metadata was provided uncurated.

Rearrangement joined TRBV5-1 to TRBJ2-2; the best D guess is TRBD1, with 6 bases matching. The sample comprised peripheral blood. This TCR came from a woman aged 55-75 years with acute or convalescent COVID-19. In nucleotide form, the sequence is TGCGCCAGCAGCTTTAGCCAGGGGAGAATGGCCGGGGAGCTGTTTTTT. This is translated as CASSFSQGRMAGELFF.